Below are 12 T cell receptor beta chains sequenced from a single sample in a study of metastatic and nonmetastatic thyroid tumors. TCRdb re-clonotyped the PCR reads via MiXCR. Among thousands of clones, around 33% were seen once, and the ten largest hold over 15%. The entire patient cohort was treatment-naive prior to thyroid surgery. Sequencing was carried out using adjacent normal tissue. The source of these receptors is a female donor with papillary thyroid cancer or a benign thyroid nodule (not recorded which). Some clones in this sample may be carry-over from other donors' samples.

This CDR3 reads CSARGTYANYGYTF. The CDR3 DNA sequence: TGCAGTGCTAGGGGGACATACGCTAACTATGGCTACACCTTC. The J gene is TRBJ1-2, the V gene TRBV20-1, with D possibly matching TRBD1 (6 bases). Germline loops: CDR1 DFQATT, CDR2 SNEGSKA (reference sequence). V shed 3 bases and J shed 0 bases, with 11 bases lying between them. This CDR3 spans 14 amino acids.

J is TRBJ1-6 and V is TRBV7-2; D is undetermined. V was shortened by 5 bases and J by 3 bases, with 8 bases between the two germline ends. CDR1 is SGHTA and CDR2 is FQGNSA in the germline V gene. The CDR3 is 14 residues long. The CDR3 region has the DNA TGTGCCAGCAGCACGACGGGCTATAATTCACCCCTCCACTTT. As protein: CASSTTGYNSPLHF.

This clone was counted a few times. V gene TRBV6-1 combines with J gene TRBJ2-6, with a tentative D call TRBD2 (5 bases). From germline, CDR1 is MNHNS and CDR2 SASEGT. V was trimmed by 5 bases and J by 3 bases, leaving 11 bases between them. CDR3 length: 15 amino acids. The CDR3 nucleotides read TGTGCCAGCAGTATTATAGGGAGTGGGGCCAACGTCCTGACTTTC. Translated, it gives CASSIIGSGANVLTF.

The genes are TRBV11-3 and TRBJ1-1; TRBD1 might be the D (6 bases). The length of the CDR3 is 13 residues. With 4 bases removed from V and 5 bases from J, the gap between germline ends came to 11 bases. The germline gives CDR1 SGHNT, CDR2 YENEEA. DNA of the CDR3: TGTGCCAGCAGCTACGAAGGGGGTACTGAAGCTTTCTTT. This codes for CASSYEGGTEAFF.

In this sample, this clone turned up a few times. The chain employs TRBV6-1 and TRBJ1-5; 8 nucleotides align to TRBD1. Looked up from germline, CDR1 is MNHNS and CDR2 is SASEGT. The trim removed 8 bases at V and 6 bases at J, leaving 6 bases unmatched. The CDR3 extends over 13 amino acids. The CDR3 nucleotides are TGTGCCAGCGGCGACAGGGGAGGTCAGCCCCAGCATTTT. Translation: CASGDRGGQPQHF.

CDR3 loop: CSAIMGNSPLHF. The CDR3 DNA reads as TGCAGTGCTATAATGGGGAATTCACCCCTCCACTTT. V and J are TRBV20-1 and TRBJ1-6; D ambiguous. Germline-derived CDR1 and CDR2 are DFQATT and SNEGSKA (reference sequence). Deletions cut 4 bases from V and 7 bases from J, with 8 bases between. The CDR3 is 12 amino acids.

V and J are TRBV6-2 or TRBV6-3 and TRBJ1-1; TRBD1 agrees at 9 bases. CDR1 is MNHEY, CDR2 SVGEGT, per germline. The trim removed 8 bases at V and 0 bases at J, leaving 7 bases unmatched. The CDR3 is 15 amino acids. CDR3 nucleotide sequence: TGTGCCAGCCAGGACAGGGGCGGCATGAACACTGAAGCTTTCTTT. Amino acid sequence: CASQDRGGMNTEAFF.

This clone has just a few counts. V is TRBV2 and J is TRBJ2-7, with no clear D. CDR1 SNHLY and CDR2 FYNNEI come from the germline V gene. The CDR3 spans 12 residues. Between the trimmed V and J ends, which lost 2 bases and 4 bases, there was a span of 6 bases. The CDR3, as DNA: TGTGCCAGCAGTGAACGACAATACGAGCAGTACTTC. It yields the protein CASSERQYEQYF.

CDR3 sequence: CASSPAGTTQYF. CDR3 coding DNA: TGTGCCAGCAGCCCCGCAGGGACCACCCAGTACTTC. The chain couples TRBV12-3 or TRBV12-4 to TRBJ2-5; D is tentatively TRBD1 or TRBD2 (5 bases each). The CDR3 has 12 residues. The ends were cut back, 6 bases at V and 8 bases at J, with 13 bases in the middle.

The CDR3 loop is CASSQAGTGGEETQYF. The CDR3 DNA sequence: TGCGCCAGCAGCCAAGCCGGGACAGGGGGGGAAGAGACCCAGTACTTC. V gene TRBV4-1 combines with J gene TRBJ2-5; 11 bases line up with TRBD1. Germline V gene data show CDR1 as MGHRA and CDR2 as YSYEKL. The ends lost 1 base at V and 3 bases at J; junction bases unmatched: 4. The CDR3 sequence is 16 residues long.

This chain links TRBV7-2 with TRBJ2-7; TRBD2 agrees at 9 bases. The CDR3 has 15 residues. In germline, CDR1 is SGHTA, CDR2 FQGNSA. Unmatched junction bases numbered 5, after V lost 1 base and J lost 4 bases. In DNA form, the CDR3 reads TGTGCCAGCAGCTTAGAGACTAGCGGTCGATACGAGCAGTACTTC. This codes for CASSLETSGRYEQYF. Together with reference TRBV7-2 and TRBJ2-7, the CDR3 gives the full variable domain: GAGVSQSPSNKVTEKGKDVELRCDPISGHTALYWYRQSLGQGLEFLIYFQGNSAPDKSGLPSDRFSAERTGGSVSTLTIQRTQQEDSAVYLCASSLETSGRYEQYFGPGTRLTVT.

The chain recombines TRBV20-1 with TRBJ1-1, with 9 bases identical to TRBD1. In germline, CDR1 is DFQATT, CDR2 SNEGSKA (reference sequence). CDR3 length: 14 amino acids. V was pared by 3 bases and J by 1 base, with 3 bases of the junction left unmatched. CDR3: CSARGQGGNTEAFF. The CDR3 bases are TGCAGTGCTAGGGGACAGGGTGGGAACACTGAAGCTTTCTTT.